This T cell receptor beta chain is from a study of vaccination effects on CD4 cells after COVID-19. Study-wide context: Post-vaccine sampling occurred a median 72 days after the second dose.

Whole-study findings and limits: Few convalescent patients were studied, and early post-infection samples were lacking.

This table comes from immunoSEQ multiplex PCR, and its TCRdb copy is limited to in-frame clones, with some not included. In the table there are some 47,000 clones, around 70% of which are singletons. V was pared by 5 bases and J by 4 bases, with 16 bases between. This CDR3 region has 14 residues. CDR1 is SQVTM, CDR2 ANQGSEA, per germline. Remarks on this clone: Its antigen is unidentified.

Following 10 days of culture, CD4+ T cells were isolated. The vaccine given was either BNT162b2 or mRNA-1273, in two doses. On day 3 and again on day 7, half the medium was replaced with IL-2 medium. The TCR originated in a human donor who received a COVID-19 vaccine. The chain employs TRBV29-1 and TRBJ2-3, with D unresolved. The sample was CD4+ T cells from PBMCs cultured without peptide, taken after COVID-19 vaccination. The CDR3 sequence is CSVSRNEVSDTQYF. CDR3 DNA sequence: TGCAGCGTTTCTCGGAACGAGGTCTCAGATACGCAGTATTTT.